A single sample is the source of the 18 T cell receptor beta chains below, sequenced in a study of tumor and adjacent non-tumor tissue in lung cancer. This sample's RNA came from whole unsorted tissue. More than 3 cm separated this lung sample from the edge of the tumor. Three rounds of nested PCR, following a modified ARM-PCR protocol, produced the TCRbeta library. TCRdb fed the multiplex PCR reads into MiXCR, producing one record per CDR3 protein. The table lists around 75,000 distinct CDR3 sequences, around 70% of them singletons. The sequencing sample was made of distant non-tumor lung tissue. The receptors were sampled from a woman in her forties or fifties with non-small cell lung cancer.

In the case of this clonotype: A much bigger clone sits one base away, suggesting this may be a read error. J is TRBJ2-6 and V is TRBV4-1; 10 nucleotides align to TRBD2. Germline CDR1 is MGHRA and CDR2 is YSYEKL. This CDR3 spans 18 amino acids. The V gene end was trimmed by 3 bases and the J gene end by 4 bases; junction bases not matched to a gene: 9. The chain's CDR3 is CASSHELAGGPGANVLTF. CDR3 bases: TGCGCCAGCAGCCACGAATTAGCGGGAGGACCCGGGGCCAACGTCCTGACTTTC.

This clonotype is labeled large. The genes are TRBV4-2 and TRBJ2-7; D perhaps matches TRBD2 (6 bases). The CDR3 loop spans 14 amino acids. The V and J ends lost 5 bases and 5 bases respectively, with 16 bases between them. In germline, CDR1 is LGHNA, CDR2 YNFKEQ. In DNA form, the CDR3 reads TGTGCCAGCAGCGGGGGTGCGGGGACCCACGAGCAGTACTTC. This encodes CASSGGAGTHEQYF.

A remark on this clonotype: A clone one base away is much larger, so this may be a read error. This chain links TRBV20-1 with TRBJ2-7; weak D call: TRBD2 (6 bases). V was cut by 0 bases and J by 1 base, with 13 bases left in between. Germline loops: CDR1 DFQATT, CDR2 SNEGSKA (reference sequence). This CDR3 region has 15 residues. Written as DNA, the CDR3 is TGCAGTGCTAGAGATCTCCTAGCGTCTTCCTACGAGCAGTACTTC. Protein sequence: CSARDLLASSYEQYF.

This clonotype came up a few times. An end of the junction does not agree with germline; a read error may underlie this. V and J are TRBV11-2 and TRBJ2-3, with D possibly matching TRBD2 (6 bases). Germline CDR1 SGHAT, CDR2 FQNNGV. The CDR3 totals 17 residues. The CDR3 DNA reads TGTGCCAGCAGCTTAGAAATGTGGGGGGAGACGGTAGATACACAGTATTTT. It codes for CASSLEMWGETVDTQYF.

As to this clonotype: The junction departs from the called germline gene at one end, perhaps through a read error. V gene TRBV11-2 combines with J gene TRBJ2-7; 7 nucleotides match TRBD2. There are 14 residues in the CDR3. Germline assignment: CDR1 SGHAT and CDR2 FQNNGV. The CDR3 DNA reads TGTGCCACCAGCTCGTTGGGGGGGACCTACAATCAGTACTTC. It is translated as CATSSLGGTYNQYF.

As to this clonotype: Since no conserved phenylalanine or tryptophan closes the CDR3, a read error is the likely cause. The J gene is TRBJ2-2, the V gene TRBV4-1, with 11 bases identical to TRBD2. V lost 9 bases and J lost 7; bases outside the gene matches: 16. The CDR3 spans 17 residues. Germline assignment: CDR1 MGHRA and CDR2 YSYEKL. CDR3 sequence (DNA): TGCGCCAGAGGCCAAGGTTTTGGGCTAGCGGGAGGCGGGGAGCTGTTTGTT. This translates into CARGQGFGLAGGGELFV.

Of note for this clonotype: A read error is possible here, since a much larger clone lies one base away. This chain links TRBV10-3 with TRBJ1-3, with unresolved D. Per germline, CDR1 ENHRY and CDR2 SYGVKD. This CDR3 has 14 residues. DNA of the CDR3: TGTACCATCAGTTCATCTACCTCTGGAAACACCATATATTTT. Translating it yields CTISSSTSGNTIYF.

This sequence joins TRBV6-2 or TRBV6-3 and TRBJ1-5; no definite D call. V was pared by 10 bases and J by 4 bases, with 14 bases between. The CDR3 spans 13 residues. Germline V gene lookup returns CDR1 MNHEY and CDR2 SVGEGT. The CDR3 loop reads CANSILSNQPQHF. CDR3 nucleotides: TGTGCCAACAGCATACTTAGTAATCAGCCCCAGCATTTT.

With respect to this clonotype: The final CDR3 position lacks the conserved phenylalanine or tryptophan, pointing to a likely read error. This chain joins TRBV11-2 and TRBJ2-7; 12 bases agree with TRBD2. Looked up from germline, CDR1 is SGHAT and CDR2 is FQNNGV. The CDR3 contains 20 residues. CDR3 nucleotide sequence: TGTGCCAACAGCAAGAGTTATGGGGCCCAGACTAGCGGGAGTCTTGGGGAGCAGTACTCC. This gives the protein CANSKSYGAQTSGSLGEQYS.

CDR3 nucleotide sequence: TGTGCCAGCAGTTTCTCGGGCGGAAAGGGAGTAAAGCAGTTCTTC. This codes for CASSFSGGKGVKQFF. This chain connects TRBV6-5 to TRBJ2-1; a weak D match, TRBD2 (5 bases). V lost 4 bases and J 11 bases, leaving 21 bases between the germline ends. This CDR3 is 15 amino acids long. Germline CDR1 reads MNHEY; CDR2 reads SVGAGI.

In its sample, this clonotype was seen once. This chain links TRBV4-3 with TRBJ2-1; 10 nucleotides align to TRBD2. After removal of 6 bases from V and 9 bases from J, the junction contained 23 bases not matched to a gene. Germline assignment: CDR1 LGHNA and CDR2 YSLEER. The CDR3 runs 19 residues. Written as DNA, the CDR3 is TGCGCCAGCAGACAAACCCTCCCCCGGACTAGCGGAGCGGGGGGTGAGCAGTTCTTC. It codes for CASRQTLPRTSGAGGEQFF.

The J gene is TRBJ2-4, the V gene TRBV29-1, with D unresolved. CDR3 length equals 15 residues. Germline V gene sequence: CDR1 SQVTM, CDR2 ANQGSEA. V was pared by 6 bases and J by 7 bases, with 22 bases between. DNA of the CDR3: TGCAGCGTGCTGTTGAGGTTGGGGTTTGTTAACATTCAGTACTTC. Amino acid sequence: CSVLLRLGFVNIQYF.

Turning to this clonotype: This may stem from a read error, because a much larger clone lies one nucleotide away. This chain links TRBV5-6 with TRBJ2-2; maybe TRBD2 (5 bases). The germline V and J ends were trimmed by 4 bases and 2 bases, with 21 bases remaining between them. The CDR3 has 18 residues. Germline loops: CDR1 SGHDT, CDR2 YYEEEE. CDR3 in amino acids: CASSTSLMILVNTGELFF. CDR3 nucleotide sequence: TGTGCCAGCAGCACCTCCCTAATGATACTAGTAAACACCGGGGAGCTGTTTTTT.

This clonotype has a single count. A read error is possible here, since a much larger clone lies one base away. The chain couples TRBV4-2 to TRBJ2-3; TRBD2 aligns across 11 bases. In germline, CDR1 is LGHNA, CDR2 YNFKEQ. The CDR3 length is 16 residues. CDR3 loop: CTSSPSSGRDTDTQYF. The DNA for the CDR3 is TGTACCAGCAGCCCTAGTAGCGGGAGGGACACAGATACGCAGTATTTT.

As concerns this clonotype: This may stem from a read error, because a much larger clone lies one nucleotide away. V is TRBV20-1 and J is TRBJ1-2; D gene ambiguous. Germline CDR1 DFQATT, CDR2 SNEGSKA (reference sequence). The CDR3 length is 15 residues. The CDR3 sequence: CSASPPRLSYVGYIF. DNA of the CDR3: TGCAGTGCTAGTCCCCCCCGGCTATCCTATGTCGGCTACATCTTC.

This clonotype was counted at least ten times. This chain connects TRBV4-2 to TRBJ1-4, with a weak D call TRBD1 (5 bases). Germline V gives CDR1 LGHNA, CDR2 YNFKEQ. V shed 0 bases and J shed 0 bases, with 11 bases lying between them. The CDR3 loop spans 17 amino acids. Here the CDR3 DNA reads TGTGCCAGCAGCCAAGACGGGACCAAGGCAACTAATGAAAAACTGTTTTTT. It encodes CASSQDGTKATNEKLFF.

This clonotype was seen a handful of times. A clone one base away is much larger, so this may be a read error. This chain connects TRBV6-2 or TRBV6-3 to TRBJ2-5; the D is unclear. The length of the CDR3 is 11 residues. Looked up from germline, CDR1 is MNHEY and CDR2 is SVGEGT. This CDR3 is CVSRIGETQYF. DNA of the CDR3: TGTGTCAGCAGAATTGGAGAGACCCAGTACTTC.

For this clonotype: One end of the junction does not line up with germline, which may come from a read error. The chain uses TRBV6-4 and TRBJ2-1, with 15 positions matching TRBD2. This CDR3 is 16 amino acids long. Per the germline V gene, CDR1 is MRHNA and CDR2 is SNTAGT. DNA of the CDR3: TGTGCCAGCAGTGCAGAGGGACTAGCGGGAGGAGGGGAGCAGTTATTC. The encoded protein is CASSAEGLAGGGEQLF.